This T cell receptor beta chain was found in a study of cytomegalovirus exposure and HLA in healthy donors. General study points: First-cohort TCR clusters were later found to tend to co-occur in the 120 validation repertoires. While the bulk of TCR sequences proved rare, some public TCRs turned up in many donors. Both high specificity and high sensitivity reportedly marked the classifier's diagnosis of cytomegalovirus status.

The donors were members of the validation cohort comprising over a hundred subjects, separate from the approximately 630-subject first cohort. A single count supports this clone. The antigen is unknown. The repertoire was sequenced with immunoSEQ multiplex PCR; TCRdb's copy has only in-frame clones and lacks some. The sample has some 50,000 clones, 94% seen once. Unmatched junction bases numbered 5, after V lost 4 bases and J lost 0 bases. Germline V CDR1 and CDR2: SGHRS, YFSETQ. The CDR3 has 15 residues. The TCR sequence derives from a woman between 18 and 29 years old in good health and CMV-seropositive. V gene TRBV5-1 combines with J gene TRBJ2-3; 7 bases line up with TRBD1. The specimen was PBMCs. The CDR3 here is CASSPLTGSTDTQYF. CDR3 DNA sequence: TGCGCCAGCAGCCCGTTGACAGGGAGCACAGATACGCAGTATTTT.